This entry concerns a single T cell receptor beta chain. TCRdb reprocessed the 5' RACE reads, keeping one entry per CDR3 protein, no DNA. Its table lists some 200,000 distinct CDR3 sequences. The data were taken from a study of monozygotic twins with inflammatory bowel disease. Blood (approximately 2.5 ml) was collected from every donor individually. Germline loops: CDR1 SQVTM, CDR2 ANQGSEA. The CDR3 is made up of 13 amino acids. Input material: blood. This clonotype originated in a human donor with ulcerative colitis or Crohn's disease, or a healthy co-twin of an affected twin (not recorded which). J is TRBJ2-5 and V is TRBV29-1. CDR3: CSVRFSLGEAQYF.